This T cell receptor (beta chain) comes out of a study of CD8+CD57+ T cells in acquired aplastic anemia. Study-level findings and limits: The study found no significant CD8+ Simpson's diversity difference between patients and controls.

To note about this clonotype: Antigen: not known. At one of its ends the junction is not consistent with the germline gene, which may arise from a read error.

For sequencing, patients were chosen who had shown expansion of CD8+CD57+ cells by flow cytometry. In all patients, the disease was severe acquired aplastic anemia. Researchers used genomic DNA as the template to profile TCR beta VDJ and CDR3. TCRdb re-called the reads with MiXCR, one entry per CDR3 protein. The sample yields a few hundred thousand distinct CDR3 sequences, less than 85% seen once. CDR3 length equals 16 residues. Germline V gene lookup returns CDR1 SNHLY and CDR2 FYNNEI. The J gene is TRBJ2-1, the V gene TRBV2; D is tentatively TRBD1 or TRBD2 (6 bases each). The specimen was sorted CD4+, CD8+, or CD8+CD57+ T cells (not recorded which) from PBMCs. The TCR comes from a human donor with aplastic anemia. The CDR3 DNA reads TGTGCCAGCGGGGACGGGGGCACAGATACGCAGTATTTTCACCCATTC. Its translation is CASGDGGTDTQYFHPF.